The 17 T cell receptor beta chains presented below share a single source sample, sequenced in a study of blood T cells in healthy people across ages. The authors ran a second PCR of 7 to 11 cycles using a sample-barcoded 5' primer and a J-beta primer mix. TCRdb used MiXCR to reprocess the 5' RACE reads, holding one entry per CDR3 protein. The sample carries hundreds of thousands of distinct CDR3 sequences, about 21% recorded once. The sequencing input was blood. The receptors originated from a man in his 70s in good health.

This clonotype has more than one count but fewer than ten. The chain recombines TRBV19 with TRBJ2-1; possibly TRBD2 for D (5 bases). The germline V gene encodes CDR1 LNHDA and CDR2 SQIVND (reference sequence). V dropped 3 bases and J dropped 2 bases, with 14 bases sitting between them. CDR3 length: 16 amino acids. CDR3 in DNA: TGTGCCAGTAGTATCCTAACTAGTCGGACCTACAATGAGCAGTTCTTC. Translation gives CASSILTSRTYNEQFF.

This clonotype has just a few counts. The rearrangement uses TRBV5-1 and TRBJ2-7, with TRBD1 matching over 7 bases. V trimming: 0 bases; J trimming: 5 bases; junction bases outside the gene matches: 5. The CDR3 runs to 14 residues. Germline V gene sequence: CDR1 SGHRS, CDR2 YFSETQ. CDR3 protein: CASSLGYRGDEQYF. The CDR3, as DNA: TGCGCCAGCAGCTTGGGCTACAGGGGCGACGAGCAGTACTTC.

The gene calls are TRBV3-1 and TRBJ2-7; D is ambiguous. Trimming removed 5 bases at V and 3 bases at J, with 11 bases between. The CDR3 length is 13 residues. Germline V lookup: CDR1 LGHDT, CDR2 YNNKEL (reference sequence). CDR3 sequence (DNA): TGTGCCAGCAGCTATCCCGGATACTACGAGCAGTACTTC. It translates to CASSYPGYYEQYF.

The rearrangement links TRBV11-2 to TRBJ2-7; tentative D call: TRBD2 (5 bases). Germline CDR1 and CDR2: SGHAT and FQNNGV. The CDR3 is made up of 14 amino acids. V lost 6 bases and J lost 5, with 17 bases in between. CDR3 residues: CASSLSEGANEQYF. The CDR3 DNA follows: TGTGCCAGCAGTCTCTCTGAGGGAGCCAACGAGCAGTACTTC.

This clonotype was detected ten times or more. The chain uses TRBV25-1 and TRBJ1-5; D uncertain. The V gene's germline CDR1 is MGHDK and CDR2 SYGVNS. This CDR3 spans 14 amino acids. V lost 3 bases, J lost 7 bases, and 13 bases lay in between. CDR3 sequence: CASSELVPQQPQHF. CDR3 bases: TGTGCCAGCAGTGAGTTGGTGCCCCAGCAGCCCCAGCATTTT.

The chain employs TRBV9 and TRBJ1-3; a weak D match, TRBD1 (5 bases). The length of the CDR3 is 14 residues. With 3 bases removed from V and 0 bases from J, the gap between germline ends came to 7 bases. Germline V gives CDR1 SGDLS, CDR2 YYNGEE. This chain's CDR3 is CASSGDSSGNTIYF. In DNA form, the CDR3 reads TGTGCCAGCAGCGGAGACAGCTCTGGAAACACCATATATTTT. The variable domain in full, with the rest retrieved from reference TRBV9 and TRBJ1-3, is DSGVTQTPKHLITATGQRVTLRCSPRSGDLSVYWYQQSLDQGLQFLIQYYNGEERAKGNILERFSAQQFPDLHSELNLSSLELGDSALYFCASSGDSSGNTIYFGEGSWLTVV.

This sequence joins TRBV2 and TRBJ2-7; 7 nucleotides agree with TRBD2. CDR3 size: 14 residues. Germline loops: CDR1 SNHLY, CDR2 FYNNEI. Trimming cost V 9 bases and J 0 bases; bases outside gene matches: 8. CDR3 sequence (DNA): TGTGCCAGGTCCCCCGGGACTACCTCCTACGAGCAGTACTTC. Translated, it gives CARSPGTTSYEQYF.

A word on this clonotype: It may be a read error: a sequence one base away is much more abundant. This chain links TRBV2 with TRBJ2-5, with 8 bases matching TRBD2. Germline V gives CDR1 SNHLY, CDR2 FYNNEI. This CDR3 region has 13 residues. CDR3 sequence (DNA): TGTGCCAGCAGTGTGGGACTAGTCGGAACCCAGCACTTC. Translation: CASSVGLVGTQHF.

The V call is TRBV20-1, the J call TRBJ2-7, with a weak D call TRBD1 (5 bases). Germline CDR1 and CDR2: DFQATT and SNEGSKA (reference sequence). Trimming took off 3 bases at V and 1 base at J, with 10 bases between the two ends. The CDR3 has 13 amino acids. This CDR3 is CSASSQASYEQYF. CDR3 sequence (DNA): TGCAGTGCTAGTTCACAGGCGTCCTACGAGCAGTACTTC.

The CDR3 loop reads CASSLGTSGTFYEQYF. The CDR3 region has the DNA TGTGCCAGCAGCCTAGGGACTAGCGGGACCTTCTACGAGCAGTACTTC. The chain joins TRBV2 to TRBJ2-7; 13 bases fit TRBD2. CDR3 length: 16 amino acids. The trim removed 6 bases at V and 3 bases at J, leaving 8 bases unmatched. Germline CDR1 and CDR2: SNHLY and FYNNEI. Using reference TRBV2 and TRBJ2-7 for the parts outside the CDR3, the full variable domain is EPEVTQTPSHQVTQMGQEVILRCVPISNHLYFYWYRQILGQKVEFLVSFYNNEISEKSEIFDDQFSVERPDGSNFTLKIRSTKLEDSAMYFCASSLGTSGTFYEQYFGPGTRLTVT.

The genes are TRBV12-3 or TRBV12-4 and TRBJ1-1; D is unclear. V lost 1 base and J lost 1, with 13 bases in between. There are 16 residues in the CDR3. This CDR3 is CASSLGLGGRNTEAFF. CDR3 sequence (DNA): TGTGCCAGCAGTTTAGGGTTAGGAGGTCGGAACACTGAAGCTTTCTTT.

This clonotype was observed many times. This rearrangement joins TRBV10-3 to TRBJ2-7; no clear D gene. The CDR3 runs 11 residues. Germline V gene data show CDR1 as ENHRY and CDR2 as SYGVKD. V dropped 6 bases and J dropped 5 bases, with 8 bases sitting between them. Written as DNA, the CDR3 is TGTGCCATCAGGAATTTTGACGAGCAGTACTTC. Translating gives CAIRNFDEQYF.

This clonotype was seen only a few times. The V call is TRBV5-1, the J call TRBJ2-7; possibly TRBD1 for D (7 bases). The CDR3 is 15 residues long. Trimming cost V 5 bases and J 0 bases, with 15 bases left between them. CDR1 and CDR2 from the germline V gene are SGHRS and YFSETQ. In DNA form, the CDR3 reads TGCGCCAGCAGTCCGCGGGACAGTTCCTCCTACGAGCAGTACTTC. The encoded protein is CASSPRDSSSYEQYF.

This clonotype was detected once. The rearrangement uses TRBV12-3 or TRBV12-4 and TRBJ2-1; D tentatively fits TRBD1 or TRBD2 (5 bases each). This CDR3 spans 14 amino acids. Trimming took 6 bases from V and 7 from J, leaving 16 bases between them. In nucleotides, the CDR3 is TGTGCCAGCAGCCGGGGAAGGGACGAGAATGAGCAGTTCTTC. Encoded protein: CASSRGRDENEQFF.

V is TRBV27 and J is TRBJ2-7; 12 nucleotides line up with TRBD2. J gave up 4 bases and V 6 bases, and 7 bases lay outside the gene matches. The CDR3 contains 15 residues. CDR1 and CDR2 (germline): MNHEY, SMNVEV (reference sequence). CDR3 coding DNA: TGTGCCAGCAGGTCGGGACTAGCGGGTTTATACGAGCAGTACTTC. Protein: CASRSGLAGLYEQYF.

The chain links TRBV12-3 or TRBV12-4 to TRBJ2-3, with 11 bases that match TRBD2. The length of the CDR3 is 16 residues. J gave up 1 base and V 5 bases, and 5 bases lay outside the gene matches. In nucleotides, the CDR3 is TGTGCCAGCAGTGCCTTAGCGGGAGGGGGCACAGATACGCAGTATTTT. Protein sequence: CASSALAGGGTDTQYF.

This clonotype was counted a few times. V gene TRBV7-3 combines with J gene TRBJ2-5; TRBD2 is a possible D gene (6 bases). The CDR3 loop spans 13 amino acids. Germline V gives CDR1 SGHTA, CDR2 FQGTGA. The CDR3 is CASGQGGGETQYF. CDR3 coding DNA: TGTGCTAGCGGCCAGGGAGGCGGAGAGACCCAGTACTTC.